A single sample is the source of the 25 T cell receptor beta chains below, sequenced in a study of CD8 T cells in Susac syndrome. Reverse transcription of roughly 0.5 to 1 ug RNA was carried out with random hexamers. TCRdb called the immunoSEQ multiplex PCR reads again in MiXCR, with one record for every CDR3 protein. The data contain under 200,000 distinct CDR3 sequences, approximately 94% of them singletons. Source material: CD4+ T cells from PBMCs. The receptors here all came from a human donor with Susac syndrome.

The chain employs TRBV9 and TRBJ2-7, with a possible D match to TRBD2 (6 bases). This CDR3 comprises 15 residues. V was trimmed by 4 bases and J by 5 bases, leaving 19 bases between them. Germline CDR1 SGDLS, CDR2 YYNGEE. CDR3 residues: CASSPGAVGGDEQYF. CDR3 in DNA: TGTGCCAGCAGCCCCGGTGCGGTGGGGGGTGACGAGCAGTACTTC.

This chain uses TRBV20-1 with TRBJ2-5; possible D gene TRBD2, 6 bases. V was clipped by 3 bases and J by 1 base, with 9 bases between them. CDR1 is DFQATT and CDR2 is SNEGSKA in the germline V gene (reference sequence). CDR3 length: 13 residues. CDR3 in amino acids: CSASWRGQETQYF. For the CDR3, the DNA is TGCAGTGCTAGCTGGCGGGGCCAAGAGACCCAGTACTTC.

This rearrangement joins TRBV4-2 to TRBJ2-1; D gene ambiguous. The CDR3 runs 15 residues. Trimming pared 0 bases from V and 7 bases from J, leaving 13 bases between. Germline V gives CDR1 LGHNA, CDR2 YNFKEQ. CDR3 sequence: CASSQEGSQANEQFF. The CDR3 DNA reads TGTGCCAGCAGCCAAGAAGGATCGCAGGCGAATGAGCAGTTCTTC.

The chain couples TRBV2 to TRBJ1-1; TRBD1 matches 7 bases. CDR1 and CDR2 from the germline V gene are SNHLY and FYNNEI. J lost 5 bases, V lost 6 bases, and 6 bases had no gene match. CDR3 length: 13 residues. CDR3 sequence: CASRTTGETEAFF. CDR3 bases: TGTGCCAGCAGAACCACAGGGGAAACTGAAGCTTTCTTT.

The V call is TRBV5-6, the J call TRBJ1-2; D is uncertain. V was trimmed by 4 bases and J by 4 bases, leaving 14 bases between them. This CDR3 spans 14 amino acids. Per the germline V gene, CDR1 is SGHDT and CDR2 is YYEEEE. Here the CDR3 DNA reads TGTGCCAGCAGCCCCGGCCCTGTAAGCTATGGCTACACCTTC. Residues: CASSPGPVSYGYTF.

The gene calls are TRBV2 and TRBJ1-1; D is ambiguous. This CDR3 has 11 residues. Trimming took 5 bases from V and 8 from J, leaving 9 bases between them. Germline CDR1 is SNHLY and CDR2 is FYNNEI. The CDR3 here is CASSRHPEAFF. The DNA of the CDR3 is TGTGCCAGCAGTAGACACCCCGAAGCTTTCTTT.

The genes are TRBV7-2 and TRBJ1-1; maybe TRBD1 (6 bases). Germline CDR1 and CDR2: SGHTA and FQGNSA. Trimming shortened V by 5 bases and J by 0 bases, and 13 bases separated the two germline ends. The CDR3 covers 15 residues. The CDR3 spells CASSPHRQVNTEAFF. In DNA form, the CDR3 reads TGTGCCAGCAGCCCCCACCGACAGGTGAACACTGAAGCTTTCTTT.

The V gene is TRBV4-2, the J gene TRBJ2-5; a weak D match, TRBD2 (6 bases). Trimming shortened V by 0 bases and J by 5 bases, and 16 bases separated the two germline ends. The CDR3 length is 16 residues. Germline CDR1 is LGHNA and CDR2 is YNFKEQ. CDR3 in DNA: TGTGCCAGCAGCCAAGACCGGGGGTGGGTAGGGGAGACCCAGTACTTC. Its protein is CASSQDRGWVGETQYF.

The table lists this clonotype with a count of one. The chain has TRBV7-3 and TRBJ2-5; no definite D call. Trimming stripped 5 bases from V and 0 bases from J, with 10 bases between. CDR1 and CDR2 from the germline V gene are SGHTA and FQGTGA. The CDR3 is made up of 14 amino acids. The CDR3 protein is CASSKSVNQETQYF. For the CDR3, the DNA is TGTGCCAGCAGCAAGAGCGTGAACCAAGAGACCCAGTACTTC.

The chain links TRBV15 to TRBJ1-6; weak D call: TRBD1 (5 bases). V was clipped by 0 bases and J by 9 bases, with 12 bases between them. CDR3 length: 15 residues. Germline-derived CDR1 and CDR2 are LNHNV and YYDKDF (reference sequence). The CDR3 DNA reads TGTGCCACCAGCAGAGATCGGGGGAGGGGTTCACCCCTCCACTTT. Its protein product is CATSRDRGRGSPLHF.

In nucleotides, the CDR3 is TGTGCCAGCAGCCCGACCCTAGGACAAGAGACCCAGTACTTC. This encodes CASSPTLGQETQYF. The chain joins TRBV9 to TRBJ2-5; D gene unclear. V was pared by 4 bases and J by 2 bases, with 12 bases between. CDR3 length equals 14 residues. The germline gives CDR1 SGDLS, CDR2 YYNGEE.

The chain uses TRBV5-1 and TRBJ2-3; D call uncertain. Trimming cost V 4 bases and J 0 bases, with 12 bases left between them. The CDR3 length is 15 residues. In germline, CDR1 is SGHRS, CDR2 YFSETQ. CDR3 bases: TGCGCCAGCAGCCTAGGGTTGGGGAGCACAGATACGCAGTATTTT. Translation: CASSLGLGSTDTQYF.

The J gene is TRBJ2-3, the V gene TRBV2, with D hard to call. CDR3 length equals 13 residues. Trimming removed 8 bases from V and 2 bases from J, with 11 bases in between. The V gene's germline CDR1 is SNHLY and CDR2 FYNNEI. For the CDR3, the DNA is TGTGCCAGCCGCAGAGTTACCACAGATACGCAGTATTTT. Its protein product is CASRRVTTDTQYF.

The chain combines TRBV5-1 with TRBJ1-5, with no clear D. The CDR3 totals 14 residues. Per the germline V gene, CDR1 is SGHRS and CDR2 is YFSETQ. V lost 0 bases to trimming and J lost 7 bases, with 11 bases between them. In DNA, the CDR3 is TGCGCCAGCAGCTTGGAGGGCCCAACCCAGCCCCAGCATTTT. It encodes CASSLEGPTQPQHF. The complete variable domain, with remaining parts taken from reference TRBV5-1 and TRBJ1-5, reads KAGVTQTPRYLIKTRGQQVTLSCSPISGHRSVSWYQQTPGQGLQFLFEYFSETQRNKGNFPGRFSGRQFSNSRSEMNVSTLELGDSALYLCASSLEGPTQPQHFGDGTRLSIL.

This clonotype was found once. This chain links TRBV12-3 or TRBV12-4 with TRBJ1-2, with D tentatively TRBD1 (5 bases). This CDR3 spans 11 amino acids. Trimming removed 5 bases at V and 7 bases at J, with 8 bases between. CDR3 protein: CASSTTVGYTF. CDR3 DNA sequence: TGTGCCAGCAGTACGACAGTTGGCTACACCTTC.

The chain employs TRBV2 and TRBJ1-2; the D gene is possibly TRBD1 (5 bases). The germline CDR1 and CDR2 sequences are SNHLY and FYNNEI. The CDR3 length is 13 residues. The V and J ends lost 6 bases and 6 bases respectively, with 14 bases between them. The CDR3 protein is CASRGTSPDGYTF. In DNA form, the CDR3 reads TGTGCCAGCAGGGGGACCTCCCCCGATGGCTACACCTTC.

This chain joins TRBV7-2 and TRBJ2-7; the match to TRBD2 covers 13 bases. Germline CDR1 and CDR2: SGHTA and FQGNSA. The length of the CDR3 is 16 residues. With 5 bases clipped from V and 2 bases from J, the junction kept 6 bases outside the gene matches. CDR3 coding DNA: TGTGCCAGCAGCGCAGGACTAGCGGGGGCCGCCTACGAGCAGTACTTC. This codes for CASSAGLAGAAYEQYF. Full variable domain (missing parts from reference TRBV7-2 and TRBJ2-7): GAGVSQSPSNKVTEKGKDVELRCDPISGHTALYWYRQSLGQGLEFLIYFQGNSAPDKSGLPSDRFSAERTGGSVSTLTIQRTQQEDSAVYLCASSAGLAGAAYEQYFGPGTRLTVT.

The genes are TRBV29-1 and TRBJ2-2; D call uncertain. Trimming took off 7 bases at V and 4 bases at J, with 19 bases between the two ends. The length of the CDR3 is 15 residues. Germline V CDR1 and CDR2: SQVTM, ANQGSEA. The CDR3 protein is CSAEANGRATGELFF. The CDR3 DNA reads TGCAGCGCAGAAGCTAATGGCCGTGCCACCGGGGAGCTGTTTTTT.

The CDR3 DNA is TGTGCCATCAAAGGGGTGAAGGGAGAGACCCAGTACTTC. It encodes CAIKGVKGETQYF. The chain recombines TRBV10-3 with TRBJ2-5; D might be TRBD1 (5 bases). V was pared by 7 bases and J by 4 bases, with 13 bases between. This CDR3 is built from 13 residues. CDR1 ENHRY and CDR2 SYGVKD come from the germline V gene.

V and J are TRBV7-2 and TRBJ1-2; possible D gene TRBD1, 6 bases. V shed 3 bases and J shed 8 bases, with 16 bases lying between them. The CDR3 loop spans 14 amino acids. CDR1 SGHTA and CDR2 FQGNSA come from the germline V gene. Here the CDR3 reads CASSFTTGLQGYTF. As DNA, the CDR3 is TGTGCCAGCAGCTTCACCACAGGGCTGCAGGGCTACACCTTC.

The chain uses TRBV29-1 and TRBJ2-5; D gene unclear. Trimming left V 0 bases short and J 5 bases short, with 13 bases between. CDR1 is SQVTM and CDR2 is ANQGSEA in the germline V gene. The CDR3 is 14 amino acids. The CDR3 loop is CSVEDPPGAETQYF. CDR3 in DNA: TGCAGCGTTGAAGACCCACCGGGCGCTGAGACCCAGTACTTC.

The V and J genes are TRBV29-1 and TRBJ2-5; D remains ambiguous. V was pared by 4 bases and J by 5 bases, with 14 bases between. This CDR3 contains 13 residues. The germline V gene has CDR1 SQVTM and CDR2 ANQGSEA. CDR3 residues: CSVGLGFSETQYF. As DNA, the CDR3 is TGCAGCGTTGGGTTGGGGTTCTCGGAGACCCAGTACTTC.

The V gene is TRBV11-2, the J gene TRBJ1-5; D possibly corresponds to TRBD1 (5 bases). Germline values: CDR1 SGHAT, CDR2 FQNNGV. The ends were cut back, 5 bases at V and 4 bases at J, with 18 bases in the middle. This CDR3 region has 16 residues. The CDR3 sequence is CASSPYLGTVNQPQHF. CDR3 coding DNA: TGTGCCAGCAGCCCCTATTTGGGGACGGTTAATCAGCCCCAGCATTTT.

The gene calls are TRBV20-1 and TRBJ2-3; 7 bases agree with TRBD1. Germline V CDR1 and CDR2: DFQATT, SNEGSKA (reference sequence). Trimming removed 6 bases from V and 4 bases from J; junction bases left unmatched: 7. The CDR3 spans 13 residues. CDR3 sequence reads: CSAITGVADTQYF. Here the CDR3 DNA reads TGCAGTGCAATAACAGGGGTAGCAGATACGCAGTATTTT.

The chain is built from TRBV29-1 and TRBJ1-1; a possible D gene is TRBD1 (5 bases). Trimming took 2 bases from V and 4 from J, leaving 14 bases between them. Germline V gene sequence: CDR1 SQVTM, CDR2 ANQGSEA. This CDR3 contains 14 residues. CDR3 sequence: CSVEPQGWSTEAFF. CDR3 sequence (DNA): TGCAGCGTTGAACCGCAGGGCTGGAGCACTGAAGCTTTCTTT.